The rows below give T cell receptor beta chains drawn from one sample of a study of molecular identifiers for immune sequencing clone quantification. TCRdb fed the PCR reads into MiXCR, producing one record per CDR3 protein. The sample lists about 640,000 distinct CDR3 sequences, 15% to 20% occurring once. Sequencing was carried out using naive CD8+ T cells from blood, with Jurkat cell RNA spiked in. The receptor source for this set is a human donor in good health. Some libraries in this study had Jurkat cell RNA spiked in. CDR3s include the opening cysteine and the closing phenylalanine or tryptophan. Each record gives: D gene, clone size, V gene, J gene, CDR3 DNA, CDR3 protein. D genes are given only for firm matches. Rows give clone size only sometimes, using once, few, many, or a class for an expanded clone.

D: .
size: few
V: TRBV5-5
J: TRBJ2-5
DNA: TGTGCCAGCAGGACCTCAGACCTCGGCCAAGAGACCCAGTACTTC
CDR3: CASRTSDLGQETQYF

D: .
size: many
V: TRBV7-8
J: TRBJ2-3
DNA: TGTGCCAGCAGCCAGTTTGGGGGGGCTACAGATACGCAGTATTTT
CDR3: CASSQFGGATDTQYF

D: .
size: many
V: TRBV28
J: TRBJ2-7
DNA: TGTGCCAGCAGTTTGACCAGGTACTACGAGCAGTACTTC
CDR3: CASSLTRYYEQYF

D: TRBD2
size: few
V: TRBV13
J: TRBJ2-6
DNA: TGTGCCAGCAGCTCTACGACTAGCGGGAGTTCTGGGGCCAACGTCCTGACTTTC
CDR3: CASSSTTSGSSGANVLTF

D: TRBD2
size: many
V: TRBV24-1
J: TRBJ2-1
DNA: TGTGCGACTAGCGGGAGGGCCACAGAGCAGTTCTTC
CDR3: CATSGRATEQFF

D: .
size: many
V: TRBV6-2/TRBV6-3
J: TRBJ1-5
DNA: TGTGCCAGCAGTTACGCCAGGGGAGTAAATCAGCCCCAGCATTTT
CDR3: CASSYARGVNQPQHF

D: .
size: many
V: TRBV19
J: TRBJ2-2
DNA: TGTGCCAGTACCCAGGGGCCGGAGCTGTTTTTT
CDR3: CASTQGPELFF

D: .
size: many
V: TRBV28
J: TRBJ2-7
DNA: TGTGCCAGCAGTTCAACGGACGGGATGGTTGGGGAGCAGTACTTC
CDR3: CASSSTDGMVGEQYF

D: .
size: few
V: TRBV6-4
J: TRBJ1-5
DNA: TGTGCCAGCCCGCCCGGGACCGATGAGAGCAATCAGCCCCAGCATTTT
CDR3: CASPPGTDESNQPQHF

D: .
size: many
V: TRBV6-5
J: TRBJ2-5
DNA: TGTGCCAGCAGCCCTGGCGTTGGAGAGACCCAGTACTTC
CDR3: CASSPGVGETQYF

D: .
size: .
V: TRBV7-9
J: TRBJ1-6
DNA: TGTGTTACCAGCCCTCTTAATTCACCCCTCCACTTT
CDR3: CVTSPLNSPLHF

D: TRBD1
size: .
V: TRBV24-1
J: TRBJ2-5
DNA: TGTGCCACCAGTGATTGGACAGGGAGTGAGACCCAGTACTTC
CDR3: CATSDWTGSETQYF

D: TRBD1
size: .
V: TRBV24-1
J: TRBJ1-1
DNA: TGTGCCACCAGTGATCAGGGGGCACTTGAAGCTTTCTTT
CDR3: CATSDQGALEAFF

D: TRBD1
size: .
V: TRBV4-2
J: TRBJ2-4
DNA: TGTGCCAGCAGCCCTCACACCGACAGGGCTGAAAACATTCAGTACTTT
CDR3: CASSPHTDRAENIQYF